The clone carrying this TCR beta chain came up once. Antigen unknown. This record belongs to a study of graft-versus-host responses after intestinal transplantation. Looking at the study overall: Once they had received anti-thymocyte globulin induction, all recipients took tacrolimus and steroids for two to three years.

Both intraepithelial and lamina propria lymphocytes were released by processing graft tissue. Clones were read by immunoSEQ multiplex PCR, and TCRdb kept only the in-frame ones, dropping some. The table has 9,500 to 15,000 clones, 60% to 75% seen once. The ends were cut back, 0 bases at V and 0 bases at J, with 6 bases in the middle. The CDR3 covers 15 residues. The germline V gene has CDR1 LGHNA and CDR2 YSLEER. Study-level points and caveats: Some GvH clones appeared in ileal mucosa or blood before recipient bone marrow.

This sample comprised ileum tissue, obtained less than 150 days after intestinal transplantation. This sequence joins TRBV4-3 and TRBJ1-5; D is unresolved. The TCR was taken from a human patient who received an intestinal transplant, so some T cells may come from the graft donor. The CDR3 here is CASSQEEYSNQPQHF. Written as DNA, the CDR3 is TGCGCCAGCAGCCAAGAAGAGTATAGCAATCAGCCCCAGCATTTT.